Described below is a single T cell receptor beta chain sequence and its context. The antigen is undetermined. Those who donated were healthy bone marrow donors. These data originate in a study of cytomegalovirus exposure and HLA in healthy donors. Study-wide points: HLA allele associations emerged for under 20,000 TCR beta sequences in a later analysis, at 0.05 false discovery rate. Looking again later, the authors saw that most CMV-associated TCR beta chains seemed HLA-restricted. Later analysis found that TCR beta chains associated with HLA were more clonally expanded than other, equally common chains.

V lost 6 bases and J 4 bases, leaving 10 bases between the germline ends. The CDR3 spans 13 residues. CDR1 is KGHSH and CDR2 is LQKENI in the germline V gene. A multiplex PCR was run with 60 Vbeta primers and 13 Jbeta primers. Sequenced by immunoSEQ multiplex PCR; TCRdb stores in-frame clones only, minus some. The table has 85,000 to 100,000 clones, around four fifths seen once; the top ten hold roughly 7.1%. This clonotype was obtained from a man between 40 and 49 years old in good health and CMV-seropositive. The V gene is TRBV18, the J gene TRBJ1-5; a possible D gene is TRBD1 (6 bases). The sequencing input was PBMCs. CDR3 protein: CASSDGQNQPQHF. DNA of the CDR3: TGTGCCAGCTCGGATGGACAGAATCAGCCCCAGCATTTT.